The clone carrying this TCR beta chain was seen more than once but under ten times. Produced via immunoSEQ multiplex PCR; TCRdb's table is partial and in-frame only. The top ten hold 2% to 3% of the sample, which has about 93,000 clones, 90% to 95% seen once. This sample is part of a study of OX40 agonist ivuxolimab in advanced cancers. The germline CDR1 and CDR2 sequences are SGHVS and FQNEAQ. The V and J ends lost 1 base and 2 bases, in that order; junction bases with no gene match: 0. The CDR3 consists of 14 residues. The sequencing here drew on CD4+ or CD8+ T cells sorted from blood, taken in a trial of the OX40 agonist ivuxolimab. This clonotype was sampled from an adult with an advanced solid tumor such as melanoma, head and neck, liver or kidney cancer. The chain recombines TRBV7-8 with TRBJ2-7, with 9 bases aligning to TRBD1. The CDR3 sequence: CASSLGTGAYEQYF. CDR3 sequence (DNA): TGTGCCAGCAGCTTAGGGACAGGGGCCTACGAGCAGTACTTC.